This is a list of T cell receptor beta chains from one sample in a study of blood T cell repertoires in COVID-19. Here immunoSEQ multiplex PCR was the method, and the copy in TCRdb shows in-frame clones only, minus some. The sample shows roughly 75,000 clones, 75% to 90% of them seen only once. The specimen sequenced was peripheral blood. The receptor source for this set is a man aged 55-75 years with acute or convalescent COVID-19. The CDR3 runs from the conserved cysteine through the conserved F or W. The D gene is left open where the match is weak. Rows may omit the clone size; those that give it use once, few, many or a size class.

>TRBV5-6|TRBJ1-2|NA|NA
TGTGCCAGCAGCAGGCCGGACGGACTATTGGACTACTATGGCTACACCTTC
CASSRPDGLLDYYGYTF
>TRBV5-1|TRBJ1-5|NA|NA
TGCGCCAGCGGTGGGAGTGGCAATCAGCCCCAGCATTTT
CASGGSGNQPQHF
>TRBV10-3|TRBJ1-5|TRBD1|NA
TGTGCCACCGGACAGGGGGGCAATCAGCCCCAGCATTTT
CATGQGGNQPQHF
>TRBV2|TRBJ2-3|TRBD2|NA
TGTGCCAGCAGTCGACTAGCGGGAGTGGGCACAGATACGCAGTATTTT
CASSRLAGVGTDTQYF
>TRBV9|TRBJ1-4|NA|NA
TGTGCCAGCAGACGAGATCATACAGGGCAGGCTAATGAAAAACTGTTTTTT
CASRRDHTGQANEKLFF
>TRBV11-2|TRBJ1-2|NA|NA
TGTGCCAGCAGCCCCAGGGGCCCAAACTATGGCTACACCTTC
CASSPRGPNYGYTF
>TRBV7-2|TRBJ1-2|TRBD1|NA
TGTGCCAGCAGCTTGACAGGGGGGTATGGCTACACCTTC
CASSLTGGYGYTF
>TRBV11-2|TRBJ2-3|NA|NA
TGTGCCAGCACCCTTAGCCGGAGGCAAAGCACAGATACGCAGTATTTT
CASTLSRRQSTDTQYF
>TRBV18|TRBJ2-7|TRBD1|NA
TGTGCCAGCTCACCACTGGGACAGACCATCTACGAGCAGTACTTC
CASSPLGQTIYEQYF
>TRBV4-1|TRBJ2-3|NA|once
TGCGCCAGCAGCTATAGAATTTCGAGGCGCCGCACAGATACGCAGTATTTT
CASSYRISRRRTDTQYF
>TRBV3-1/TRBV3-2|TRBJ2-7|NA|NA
TGTGCCAGCAGCCAGGGCAGGGCCCCAACCTACGAGCAGTACTTC
CASSQGRAPTYEQYF
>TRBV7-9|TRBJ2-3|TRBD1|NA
TGTGCCAGCAGCGGGACAGGGGCAGATACGCAGTATTTT
CASSGTGADTQYF
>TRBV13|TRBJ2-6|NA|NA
TGTGCCAGCAGCTTAGGACAGGGAGTTCTCGGTGGGGCCAACGTCCTGACTTTC
CASSLGQGVLGGANVLTF
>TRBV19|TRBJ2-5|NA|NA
TGTGCCAGTAGTTCGAGGTCAGGGCCCCAAGAGACCCAGTACTTC
CASSSRSGPQETQYF
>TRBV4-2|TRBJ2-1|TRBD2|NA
TGTGCCAGCAGCCAAGATAAAGCGGGACTAGCGGGAGACCGGAGAAAGGAGTTCTTC
CASSQDKAGLAGDRRKEFF
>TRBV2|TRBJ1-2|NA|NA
TGTGCCAGCAGTGAACTCGGGGGGACTAACTATGGCTACACCTTC
CASSELGGTNYGYTF
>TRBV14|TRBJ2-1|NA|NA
TGTGCCAGCAGCCAAGGGTTGGCAAGAAAGTTCTTC
CASSQGLARKFF
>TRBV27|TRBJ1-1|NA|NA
TGTGCCAGCAGTAGCAAGGACAGAACGAACACTGAAGCTTTCTTT
CASSSKDRTNTEAFF
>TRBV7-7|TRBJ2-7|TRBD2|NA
TGTGCCAGCAGCCCAGCGGGGATGTACGAGCAGTACTTC
CASSPAGMYEQYF
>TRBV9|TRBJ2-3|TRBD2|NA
TGTGCCAGCAGCGTAGACGTTGGGAGGGTCCCAGATACGCAGTATTTT
CASSVDVGRVPDTQYF